The 20 T cell receptor beta chains below come from one sample, sequenced in a study of T cells expressing NK-cell markers. TCRdb derives one entry per CDR3 protein from the 5' RACE reads, leaving out DNA. The sample shows approximately 550,000 distinct CDR3 sequences, and about 3.6% sits with its ten largest clones. Input material: blood T cells: a sorted CD56 or NKG2C T cell subset, CD4+ or CD8+ T cells, or bulk PBMC T cells (not recorded which). Receptors were obtained from a young man in good health.

This CDR3 reads CASSLLRTGGKHTGELFF. The V gene is TRBV7-8, the J gene TRBJ2-2; the D gene TCRdb calls, TRBD1, cannot be checked with no DNA. This CDR3 comprises 18 residues. Germline CDR1 and CDR2: SGHVS and FQNEAQ.

The V and J genes are TRBV7-9 and TRBJ2-7; absent DNA, TCRdb's TRBD2 call cannot be checked. This CDR3 is built from 16 residues. The V gene's germline CDR1 is SEHNR and CDR2 FQNEAQ (reference sequence). CDR3 sequence: CASSEGLAGAPYEQYF.

This chain joins TRBV5-5 and TRBJ1-6. The CDR3 runs 13 residues. CDR1 and CDR2 (germline): SGHKS, YYEKEE (reference sequence). The CDR3 sequence: CASSEGGDSPLHF.

The chain recombines TRBV7-9 with TRBJ2-5; TCRdb indicates TRBD1, and absent DNA this call remains unverified. This CDR3 spans 14 amino acids. Germline V gene data show CDR1 as SEHNR and CDR2 as FQNEAQ (reference sequence). This CDR3 is CASSPDRGKETQYF.

V is TRBV7-9 and J is TRBJ2-7. The CDR3 has 15 residues. Germline V lookup: CDR1 SEHNR, CDR2 FQNEAQ (reference sequence). The CDR3 loop reads CASSPPESSSYEQYF.

This chain uses TRBV12-3 or TRBV12-4 with TRBJ1-2; the TRBD1 assignment by TCRdb is unverifiable without DNA. The CDR3 length is 13 residues. CDR3 sequence: CASRKTGQGQDTF.

The chain carries TRBV27 and TRBJ2-1; TCRdb lists TRBD1, though no DNA is available to test this call. The V gene's germline CDR1 is MNHEY and CDR2 SMNVEV (reference sequence). This CDR3 comprises 14 residues. This CDR3 reads CASKRQGQSNEQFF.

J is TRBJ1-2 and V is TRBV5-1. CDR1 and CDR2 from the germline V gene are SGHRS and YFSETQ. CDR3 size: 15 residues. This chain's CDR3 is CASSLDRGENYGYTF.

V usage is TRBV6-1 and J usage is TRBJ2-3; TCRdb names TRBD1, which stays unverified in the absence of DNA. CDR1 MNHNS and CDR2 SASEGT come from the germline V gene. This CDR3 is 15 amino acids long. The CDR3 reads CASSGQVASTDTQYF.

The chain joins TRBV5-1 to TRBJ2-3; TCRdb outputs TRBD1, but without DNA this stays unchecked. The CDR3 contains 16 residues. The germline V gene encodes CDR1 SGHRS and CDR2 YFSETQ. The CDR3 spells CASSLPRQGSTDTQYF. Using reference TRBV5-1 and TRBJ2-3 for the parts outside the CDR3, the full variable domain is KAGVTQTPRYLIKTRGQQVTLSCSPISGHRSVSWYQQTPGQGLQFLFEYFSETQRNKGNFPGRFSGRQFSNSRSEMNVSTLELGDSALYLCASSLPRQGSTDTQYFGPGTRLTVL.

This rearrangement joins TRBV29-1 to TRBJ1-2; absent DNA, TCRdb's TRBD1 call cannot be checked. The length of the CDR3 is 14 residues. The germline V gene has CDR1 SQVTM and CDR2 ANQGSEA. The chain's CDR3 is CSVSQGATNYGYTF.

The genes are TRBV7-3 and TRBJ2-3; TCRdb outputs TRBD2, but without DNA this stays unchecked. CDR1 is SGHTA and CDR2 is FQGTGA in the germline V gene. The CDR3 loop spans 16 amino acids. The CDR3 loop reads CASSLRGRGVTDTQYF.

This chain connects TRBV6-5 to TRBJ1-5; TCRdb gives TRBD1 as the D gene, but with no DNA this cannot be confirmed. CDR1 and CDR2 (germline): MNHEY, SVGAGI. The CDR3 totals 17 residues. Here the CDR3 reads CASSYSRDRGLGQPQHF.

The chain employs TRBV30 and TRBJ2-1. CDR1 and CDR2 from the germline V gene are GTSNPN and SVGIG (reference sequence). The CDR3 consists of 14 residues. This CDR3 reads CAWSSGRSYNEQFF.

The CDR3 region is CASRVGTQYEQYF. The chain uses TRBV6-1 and TRBJ2-7; TCRdb selects TRBD1, and the lack of DNA leaves this call unchecked. The germline V gene encodes CDR1 MNHNS and CDR2 SASEGT. This CDR3 is built from 13 residues.

CDR3 sequence reads: CASSSRGGQPQHF. The J gene is TRBJ1-5, the V gene TRBV6-5; without DNA, the TCRdb call of TRBD1 cannot be checked. The CDR3 loop spans 13 amino acids. Germline V gene data show CDR1 as MNHEY and CDR2 as SVGAGI.

V and J are TRBV24-1 and TRBJ2-1; the D call of TRBD2 rests on TCRdb alone, since no DNA is present to check it. In germline, CDR1 is KGHDR, CDR2 SFDVKD. The CDR3 extends over 16 amino acids. The CDR3 here is CATSDLAGGHDNEQFF.

This chain uses TRBV20-1 with TRBJ2-3; no DNA is available, so the TRBD2 call from TCRdb remains unchecked. Germline CDR1 is DFQATT and CDR2 is SNEGSKA (reference sequence). The CDR3 loop spans 17 amino acids. The CDR3 spells CSAGRRLSGTSTDTQYF.

The rearrangement joins TRBV5-1 to TRBJ2-2; TCRdb calls TRBD2, which cannot be checked without DNA. The CDR3 totals 15 residues. The germline gives CDR1 SGHRS, CDR2 YFSETQ. The CDR3 is CASSLREINTGELFF.

This rearrangement joins TRBV6-5 to TRBJ2-1; TCRdb reports TRBD2, a call that lacks DNA to check it against. CDR1 MNHEY and CDR2 SVGAGI come from the germline V gene. The CDR3 length is 18 residues. Here the CDR3 reads CASSYPPRTSGAYNEQFF.